Sequencing of this TCR beta chain was carried out in a study of monozygotic twins with inflammatory bowel disease. Notes on the study in general: Patients with IBD had less TCRbeta diversity (inverse Simpson) than their healthy co-twins.

CDR1 is SGHVS, CDR2 FQNEAQ, per germline. The CDR3 has 14 residues. TCRdb reanalyzed the 5' RACE reads, giving one entry per CDR3 protein sequence and no DNA. The ten most abundant clones cover about 8% of a sample with some 200,000 distinct CDR3 sequences. Every single donor had a roughly 2.7 ml blood sample drawn. Details on this clonotype: The antigen is not known.

The rearrangement uses TRBV7-8 and TRBJ1-1. The receptor was derived from a human donor with ulcerative colitis or Crohn's disease, or a healthy co-twin of an affected twin (not recorded which). Sequenced input: blood. CDR3 protein: CASSLASGGAEAFF. The full variable domain, rest sourced from reference TRBV7-8 and TRBJ1-1, is GAGVSQSPRYKVAKRGQDVALRCDPISGHVSLFWYQQALGQGPEFLTYFQNEAQLDKSGLPSDRFFAERPEGSVSTLKIQRTQQEDSAVYLCASSLASGGAEAFFGQGTRLTVV.